This TCR beta chain appears in the sequencing data of a study of T-cell reconstitution after alpha-beta-depleted transplantation in children. The TCRbeta library was prepared with unique molecular identifiers. TCRdb used MiXCR to reprocess the PCR reads, holding one entry per CDR3 protein. The sample consists of around 450,000 distinct CDR3 sequences, 16% of them appearing once. The length of the CDR3 is 15 residues. Trimming removed 0 bases at V and 4 bases at J, with 11 bases between. Germline loops: CDR1 SGHRS, CDR2 YFSETQ. The receptor was isolated from a boy under two years old who had a stem cell transplant for Wiskott-Aldrich syndrome, so the T cells may come from the graft donor. The chain couples TRBV5-1 to TRBJ2-4, with D perhaps matching TRBD2 (6 bases). Sample: PBMCs, mostly from graft donor cells, taken 360 days after TCRalphabeta/CD19-depleted stem cell transplant. The CDR3 coding sequence is TGCGCCAGCAGCTTGGTGGAGGGGACTAAAAACATTCAGTACTTC. Protein sequence: CASSLVEGTKNIQYF.